Below, 11 T cell receptor beta chains from the same sample are listed, as sequenced in a study of metastatic and nonmetastatic thyroid tumors. TCRdb re-clonotyped the PCR reads via MiXCR. This table holds around 18,000 clones, 30% to 40% found once. Every patient underwent thyroid surgery untreated. Sequencing input: tumor tissue. All receptors come from a female donor with papillary thyroid cancer or a benign thyroid nodule (not recorded which). Some clones in this sample may be carry-over from other donors' samples.

This clone was observed a handful of times. The V gene is TRBV6-2 or TRBV6-3, the J gene TRBJ2-5; TRBD2 matches 7 bases. The germline gives CDR1 MNHEY, CDR2 SVGEGT. Trimming at V came to 1 base and at J to 1 base, leaving 3 bases not matched to a gene. The CDR3 runs 15 residues. The CDR3 here is CASSYYGGFQETQYF. CDR3 DNA sequence: TGTGCCAGCAGTTACTACGGGGGGTTCCAAGAGACCCAGTACTTC.

This clone is classed as medium-sized. The chain has TRBV4-1 and TRBJ2-5, with D perhaps given as TRBD1 or TRBD2 (5 bases each). The CDR3 loop spans 15 amino acids. CDR1 and CDR2 from the germline V gene are MGHRA and YSYEKL. Trimming removed 0 bases at V and 5 bases at J, with 13 bases between. The CDR3 DNA is TGCGCCAGCAGCCAAGAAACGGGACGTGGGGAGACCCAGTACTTC. Translating gives CASSQETGRGETQYF.

This clone was recorded at least ten times. This sequence joins TRBV5-6 and TRBJ1-1, with 7 nucleotides matching TRBD1. This CDR3 has 13 residues. Trimming at V came to 5 bases and at J to 3 bases, leaving 4 bases not matched to a gene. In germline, CDR1 is SGHDT, CDR2 YYEEEE. For the CDR3, the DNA is TGTGCCAGCAGTCCTACAGGGGACACTGAAGCTTTCTTT. Protein sequence: CASSPTGDTEAFF.

The chain combines TRBV2 with TRBJ2-1; 10 bases fit TRBD2. Germline V gene data show CDR1 as SNHLY and CDR2 as FYNNEI. There are 15 residues in the CDR3. V shed 3 bases, J shed 3 bases, and the junction held 2 bases outside the gene matches. CDR3 protein: CASSDPSGGYNEQFF. As DNA, the CDR3 is TGTGCCAGCAGTGATCCTAGCGGGGGCTACAATGAGCAGTTCTTC.

The chain links TRBV19 to TRBJ1-5; weak D call: TRBD1 (6 bases). With 9 bases removed from V and 5 bases from J, the gap between germline ends came to 29 bases. The CDR3 contains 18 residues. CDR1 LNHDA and CDR2 SQIVND come from the germline V gene (reference sequence). The CDR3 region is CARNYVGTGKGCDQPQHF. In nucleotides, the CDR3 is TGTGCCAGGAATTACGTGGGCACAGGGAAGGGTTGCGATCAGCCCCAGCATTTT.

This clone has a count of ten or more. Other nucleotide sequences in the sample specify the same CDR3. The chain recombines TRBV5-1 with TRBJ2-5; TRBD2 matches 7 bases. The CDR3 sequence is 15 residues long. The trim removed 2 bases at V and 5 bases at J, leaving 9 bases unmatched. From germline, CDR1 is SGHRS and CDR2 YFSETQ. The CDR3 spells CASSLTTAGEETQYF. DNA for the CDR3: TGCGCCAGCAGCTTAACGACTGCGGGAGAGGAGACCCAGTACTTC.

V is TRBV9 and J is TRBJ1-2; 9 nucleotides match TRBD1. Germline V gene data show CDR1 as SGDLS and CDR2 as YYNGEE. V was pared by 1 base and J by 6 bases, with 1 base of the junction left unmatched. The CDR3 has 13 residues. Here the CDR3 DNA reads TGTGCCAGCAGCGTACGGACAGGGGATGGCTACACCTTC. Translated, it gives CASSVRTGDGYTF.

This clone was seen a handful of times. The rearrangement links TRBV6-6 to TRBJ2-1; the D is unclear. Trimming took off 2 bases at V and 9 bases at J, with 11 bases between the two ends. The CDR3 is 13 amino acids. Germline CDR1 and CDR2: MNHNY and SVGAGI (reference sequence). The CDR3 here is CASSYAQVTEQFF. The CDR3, as DNA: TGTGCCAGCAGTTACGCCCAGGTCACTGAGCAGTTCTTC.

The chain links TRBV9 to TRBJ2-5, with TRBD2 as a possible D gene (7 bases). Trimming left V 4 bases short and J 0 bases short, with 13 bases between. The CDR3 runs 15 residues. Looked up from germline, CDR1 is SGDLS and CDR2 is YYNGEE. The CDR3 region has the DNA TGTGCCAGCAGCCGGGGGGCGACGTACCAAGAGACCCAGTACTTC. Residues: CASSRGATYQETQYF. Full variable domain (rest looked up from reference TRBV9 and TRBJ2-5): DSGVTQTPKHLITATGQRVTLRCSPRSGDLSVYWYQQSLDQGLQFLIQYYNGEERAKGNILERFSAQQFPDLHSELNLSSLELGDSALYFCASSRGATYQETQYFGPGTRLLVL.

The V gene is TRBV2, the J gene TRBJ1-6, with TRBD1 as a possible D gene (5 bases). Germline values: CDR1 SNHLY, CDR2 FYNNEI. V lost 7 bases and J 5 bases, leaving 15 bases between the germline ends. The CDR3 sequence is 15 residues long. The CDR3 loop is CASIQWGGDNSPLHF. The CDR3 DNA reads TGTGCCAGCATTCAATGGGGGGGAGATAATTCACCCCTCCACTTT.

This clone was detected many times. CDR3 amino acids: CASSPGGEKLFF. The CDR3, as DNA: TGTGCCAGCAGCCCCGGGGGGGAAAAACTGTTTTTT. The chain recombines TRBV7-9 with TRBJ1-4, with a possible D match to TRBD1 (5 bases). The CDR3 runs 12 residues. CDR1 is SEHNR and CDR2 is FQNEAQ in the germline V gene (reference sequence). Trimming pared 5 bases from V and 8 bases from J, leaving 9 bases between.